A selection of T cell receptor beta chains follows, all from one sample in a study of CD8+CD57+ T cells in acquired aplastic anemia. TCRdb passed the reads through MiXCR, listing each CDR3 protein once. The sample carries around 200,000 distinct CDR3 sequences, roughly 53% recorded once. Sequencing was done on a sample of sorted CD4+, CD8+, or CD8+CD57+ T cells (not recorded which) from PBMCs. These receptors were obtained from a human donor with aplastic anemia. Both conserved end residues are part of each CDR3. Each record gives: V gene, D gene, clone size, J gene, CDR3 protein, CDR3 DNA. The D gene is left open where the match is weak. Clone sizes are given selectively: once, few, many, or a class where the clone is expanded.

v_call: TRBV6-1
d_call: -
clone_size: -
j_call: TRBJ1-1
cdr3_aa: CASTNPNTEAFF
cdr3_nt: TGTGCCAGCACAAACCCGAACACTGAAGCTTTCTTT

v_call: TRBV25-1
d_call: -
clone_size: -
j_call: TRBJ1-6
cdr3_aa: CASSVTGTANSPLHF
cdr3_nt: TGTGCCAGCAGTGTCACCGGGACGGCGAATTCACCCCTCCACTTT

v_call: TRBV6-5
d_call: TRBD2
clone_size: many
j_call: TRBJ2-1
cdr3_aa: CASVSGDSSYNEQFF
cdr3_nt: TGTGCCAGCGTTAGCGGGGATAGCTCCTACAATGAGCAGTTCTTC

v_call: TRBV29-1
d_call: TRBD1
clone_size: -
j_call: TRBJ2-5
cdr3_aa: CSVGQGAETQYF
cdr3_nt: TGCAGCGTCGGACAGGGGGCAGAGACCCAGTACTTC

v_call: TRBV6-1
d_call: -
clone_size: many
j_call: TRBJ1-6
cdr3_aa: CASMVSSYNSPLHF
cdr3_nt: TGTGCCAGCATGGTCAGCTCCTATAATTCACCCCTCCACTTT

v_call: TRBV9
d_call: -
clone_size: many
j_call: TRBJ2-1
cdr3_aa: CASSVEGGLNNEQFF
cdr3_nt: TGTGCCAGCAGCGTAGAGGGGGGGCTGAACAATGAGCAGTTCTTC

v_call: TRBV3-1
d_call: TRBD1
clone_size: -
j_call: TRBJ1-1
cdr3_aa: CASSQGTGGGAFF
cdr3_nt: TGTGCCAGCAGCCAGGGGACAGGGGGGGGAGCTTTCTTT

v_call: TRBV10-3
d_call: TRBD1
clone_size: -
j_call: TRBJ1-5
cdr3_aa: CAISELGTGNQPQHF
cdr3_nt: TGTGCCATCAGTGAGTTGGGGACAGGAAATCAGCCCCAGCATTTT

v_call: TRBV3-1
d_call: TRBD2
clone_size: -
j_call: TRBJ2-3
cdr3_aa: CASSQPLRGAYNEQYF
cdr3_nt: TGTGCCAGCAGCCAACCGCTGCGGGGGGCCTACAATGAGCAGTATTTT

v_call: TRBV11-2
d_call: TRBD2
clone_size: -
j_call: TRBJ2-5
cdr3_aa: CASSTPWGLAGGEAQYF
cdr3_nt: TGTGCCAGCAGCACCCCATGGGGACTAGCGGGGGGGGAGGCCCAGTACTTC

v_call: TRBV7-2
d_call: -
clone_size: -
j_call: TRBJ2-7
cdr3_aa: CASSPDVTYEQYF
cdr3_nt: TGCGCCAGCAGCCCCGATGTAACCTACGAGCAGTACTTC